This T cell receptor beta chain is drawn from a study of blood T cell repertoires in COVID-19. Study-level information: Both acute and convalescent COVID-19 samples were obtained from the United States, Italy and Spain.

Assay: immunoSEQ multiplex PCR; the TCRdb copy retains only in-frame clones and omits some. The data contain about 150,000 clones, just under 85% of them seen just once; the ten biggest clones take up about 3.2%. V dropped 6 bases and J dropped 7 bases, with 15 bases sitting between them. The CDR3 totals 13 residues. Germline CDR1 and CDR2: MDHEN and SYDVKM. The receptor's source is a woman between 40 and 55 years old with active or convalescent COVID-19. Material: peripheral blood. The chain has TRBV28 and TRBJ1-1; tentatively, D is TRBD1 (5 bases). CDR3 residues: CASSSPQGSEAFF. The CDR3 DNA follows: TGTGCCAGCAGCTCACCTCAGGGAAGTGAAGCTTTCTTT.